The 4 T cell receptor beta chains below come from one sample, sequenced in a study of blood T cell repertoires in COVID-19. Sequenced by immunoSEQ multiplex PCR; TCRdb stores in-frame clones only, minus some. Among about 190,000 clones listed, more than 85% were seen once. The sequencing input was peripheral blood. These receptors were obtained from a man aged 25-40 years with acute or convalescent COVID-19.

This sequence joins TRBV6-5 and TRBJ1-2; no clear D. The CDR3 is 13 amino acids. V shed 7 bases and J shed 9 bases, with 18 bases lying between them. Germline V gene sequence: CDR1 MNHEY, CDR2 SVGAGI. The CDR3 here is CASTKLFLNSYTF. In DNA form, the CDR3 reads TGTGCCAGCACCAAACTATTCCTTAATAGCTACACCTTC.

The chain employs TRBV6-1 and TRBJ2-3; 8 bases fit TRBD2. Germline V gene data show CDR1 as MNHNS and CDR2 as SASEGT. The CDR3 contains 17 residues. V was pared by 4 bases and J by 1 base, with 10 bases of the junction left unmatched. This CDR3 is CASSVMATGGRTDTQYF. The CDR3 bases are TGTGCCAGCAGTGTGATGGCGACGGGGGGGCGCACAGATACGCAGTATTTT.

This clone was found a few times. The CDR3 here is CASSEVGQGVFNNEQFF. The CDR3 coding sequence is TGTGCCAGCAGTGAAGTCGGACAGGGGGTGTTTAACAATGAGCAGTTCTTC. V gene TRBV6-1 combines with J gene TRBJ2-1, with TRBD1 matching 10 bases. The V segment lost 1 base and the J segment 5 bases; nucleotides outside the gene matches: 8. Germline V gives CDR1 MNHNS, CDR2 SASEGT. The CDR3 sequence is 17 residues long.

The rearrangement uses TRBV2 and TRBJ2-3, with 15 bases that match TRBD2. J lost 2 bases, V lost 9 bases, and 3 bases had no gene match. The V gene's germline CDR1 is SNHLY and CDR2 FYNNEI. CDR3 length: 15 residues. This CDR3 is CARGLAGGYTDTQYF. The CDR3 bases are TGTGCCAGGGGACTAGCGGGGGGATACACAGATACGCAGTATTTT.